The T cell receptor (beta chain) under discussion was sequenced for a study of T cells in Graves' hyperthyroidism and ophthalmopathy. There are many counts of this clonotype. It was RNA transcripts that yielded the amplified TCR beta CDR3 regions. When the TCR CDR3 underwent first-round RT-PCR, the HTBI primer set was used. TCRdb used MiXCR to reprocess the multiplex PCR reads, holding one entry per CDR3 protein. The sample carries roughly 500,000 distinct CDR3 sequences, less than 25% recorded once. This CDR3 has 17 amino acids. The V gene end was trimmed by 5 bases and the J gene end by 7 bases; junction bases not matched to a gene: 20. The diagnoses drew upon clinical symptoms, serum thyroxine and TRAb, thyroid ultrasound and orbital computed tomography.

This clonotype originated in a woman aged 70-85 years with Graves' ophthalmopathy. The chain is built from TRBV12-3 or TRBV12-4 and TRBJ2-7, with TRBD2 matching 7 bases. The sample consisted of blood. The chain's CDR3 is CASSGRTREGSAGEQYF. The CDR3, as DNA: TGTGCCAGCAGTGGGAGGACCAGGGAAGGGTCAGCGGGAGAGCAGTACTTC.